Each of the 20 T cell receptor beta chains below was sequenced from the same sample in a study of shared clonotypes between healthy human individuals. TCRdb's copy holds only in-frame clones and misses some; the assay was immunoSEQ multiplex PCR. The data contain about 2,200,000 clones, approximately 94% of them singletons. Naive CD8 cells comprised CD45RO-negative, CCR7-positively selected cells, excluding terminally differentiated effector memory CD45RA+ cells. Sequencing used naive CD8+ T cells from PBMCs. These receptors all come from a man aged 18 to 35 in good health. Some clones in this sample may be carry-over from other donors' samples.

The chain couples TRBV14 to TRBJ1-2; weak D call: TRBD1 (6 bases). This CDR3 is built from 14 residues. Germline lookup yields CDR1 SGHDN and CDR2 FVKESK. Trimming took off 2 bases at V and 7 bases at J, with 14 bases between the two ends. The CDR3 is CASSQIAGAGGYTF. The CDR3 region has the DNA TGTGCCAGCAGCCAAATCGCGGGGGCCGGTGGCTACACCTTC. The whole variable domain, filled in from reference TRBV14 and TRBJ1-2, reads EAGVTQFPSHSVIEKGQTVTLRCDPISGHDNLYWYRRVMGKEIKFLLHFVKESKQDESGMPNNRFLAERTGGTYSTLKVQPAELEDSGVYFCASSQIAGAGGYTFGSGTRLTVV.

V usage is TRBV28 and J usage is TRBJ1-2; 11 bases are shared with TRBD1. J lost 4 bases, V lost 6 bases, and 1 base had no gene match. CDR1 and CDR2 from the germline V gene are MDHEN and SYDVKM. This CDR3 comprises 13 residues. The CDR3 loop reads CASRGQGVYGYTF. In DNA form, the CDR3 reads TGTGCCAGCAGGGGACAGGGGGTCTATGGCTACACCTTC.

The chain couples TRBV4-3 to TRBJ2-7, with 9 bases that match TRBD2. The trim removed 0 bases at V and 3 bases at J, leaving 9 bases unmatched. This CDR3 spans 17 amino acids. The germline V gene has CDR1 LGHNA and CDR2 YSLEER. For the CDR3, the DNA is TGCGCCAGCAGCCAAGATTTCACAGCGGGAGGTTACTACGAGCAGTACTTC. Its translation: CASSQDFTAGGYYEQYF.

The J gene is TRBJ2-7, the V gene TRBV9; D is perhaps TRBD2 (6 bases). The germline V gene has CDR1 SGDLS and CDR2 YYNGEE. Trimming took off 7 bases at V and 0 bases at J, with 14 bases between the two ends. This CDR3 region has 14 residues. CDR3 amino acids: CASGGGLSSYEQYF. CDR3 DNA sequence: TGTGCCAGCGGGGGAGGACTTAGCTCCTACGAGCAGTACTTC.

The chain recombines TRBV7-9 with TRBJ1-3, with D tentatively TRBD1 (5 bases). The CDR3 runs to 19 residues. Germline assignment: CDR1 SEHNR and CDR2 FQNEAQ (reference sequence). V lost 1 base and J 0 bases, leaving 19 bases between the germline ends. CDR3 loop: CASSLGRGAPTYSGNTIYF. The CDR3 nucleotides read TGTGCCAGCAGCTTAGGCCGCGGGGCCCCCACTTACTCTGGAAACACCATATATTTT.

The rearrangement links TRBV28 to TRBJ2-7; the match to TRBD2 covers 9 bases. With V trimmed by 6 bases and J by 4 bases, 10 bases remained unmatched. In germline, CDR1 is MDHEN, CDR2 SYDVKM. This CDR3 comprises 15 residues. The CDR3 is CASRRRLAALYEQYF. The DNA of the CDR3 is TGTGCCAGCAGGCGGAGACTAGCGGCTTTATACGAGCAGTACTTC.

The chain recombines TRBV7-8 with TRBJ1-3, with 9 bases lining up with TRBD1. J lost 4 bases, V lost 5 bases, and 6 bases had no gene match. The CDR3 covers 15 residues. The germline V gene has CDR1 SGHVS and CDR2 FQNEAQ. CDR3 sequence reads: CASSPRTGDGNTIYF. The CDR3 DNA reads TGTGCCAGCAGCCCTCGGACAGGGGACGGAAACACCATATATTTT.

The chain links TRBV9 to TRBJ1-2, with D possibly TRBD1 on 5 matching bases. Germline V gene data show CDR1 as SGDLS and CDR2 as YYNGEE. The CDR3 runs to 15 residues. V lost 4 bases, J lost 8 bases, and 21 bases lay in between. The CDR3 is CASSLKGEGIGGYTF. Here the CDR3 DNA reads TGTGCCAGCAGCCTCAAGGGTGAGGGGATTGGAGGCTACACCTTC.

The genes are TRBV5-1 and TRBJ1-2; the D is unclear. Trimming pared 0 bases from V and 4 bases from J, leaving 22 bases between. Per germline, CDR1 SGHRS and CDR2 YFSETQ. This CDR3 is built from 18 residues. Written as DNA, the CDR3 is TGCGCCAGCAGCTTGGCCTTGGTTCATGATGTCACTTTCTATGGCTACACCTTC. This codes for CASSLALVHDVTFYGYTF.

This chain links TRBV6-5 with TRBJ1-1, with D possibly TRBD1 on 5 matching bases. Between the trimmed V and J ends, which lost 4 bases and 0 bases, there was a span of 12 bases. CDR3 length: 15 amino acids. CDR1 and CDR2 from the germline V gene are MNHEY and SVGAGI. The CDR3 DNA is TGTGCCAGCAGTTCCCCAGGGTACCTGAACACTGAAGCTTTCTTT. Encoded protein: CASSSPGYLNTEAFF.

This clone was recorded once. Distinct nucleotide sequences in the sample also encode this CDR3. The CDR3: CASSLVLRGEQYF. The CDR3 bases are TGTGCCAGCAGTTTAGTACTCAGGGGCGAGCAGTACTTC. The gene calls are TRBV27 and TRBJ2-7; possible D gene TRBD1, 6 bases. This CDR3 is built from 13 residues. Germline assignment: CDR1 MNHEY and CDR2 SMNVEV (reference sequence). V lost 2 bases, J lost 6 bases, and 11 bases lay in between.

On this clone: Other DNA sequences in this specimen translate into the identical CDR3. The chain has TRBV15 and TRBJ1-5; D remains unclear. The V end was cut by 0 bases, the J end by 1 base, with 7 bases between. CDR3 size: 15 residues. CDR1 LNHNV and CDR2 YYDKDF come from the germline V gene (reference sequence). This CDR3 is CATSRDLGSNQPQHF. For the CDR3, the DNA is TGTGCCACCAGCAGAGATTTGGGCAGCAATCAGCCCCAGCATTTT.

The chain employs TRBV7-9 and TRBJ2-1; no firm D call. V was clipped by 5 bases and J by 10 bases, with 9 bases between them. Germline CDR1 reads SEHNR; CDR2 reads FQNEAQ (reference sequence). This CDR3 comprises 11 residues. CDR3 DNA sequence: TGTGCCAGCAGCCTGAGACCAGAGCAGTTCTTC. Translated: CASSLRPEQFF.

The rearrangement uses TRBV30 and TRBJ2-1; D unclear. V dropped 3 bases and J dropped 3 bases, with 12 bases sitting between them. Germline CDR1 GTSNPN, CDR2 SVGIG (reference sequence). This CDR3 contains 14 residues. Written as DNA, the CDR3 is TGTGCCTGGAGATTGTCGGAGAACTACAATGAGCAGTTCTTC. Amino acids: CAWRLSENYNEQFF.

This clone showed up just once. This sequence joins TRBV5-1 and TRBJ2-1, with 7 positions matching TRBD2. Germline CDR1 and CDR2: SGHRS and YFSETQ. CDR3 size: 16 residues. J gave up 3 bases and V 0 bases, and 6 bases lay outside the gene matches. For the CDR3, the DNA is TGCGCCAGCAGCTTGGCCCCTAGCGGACACTACAATGAGCAGTTCTTC. This gives the protein CASSLAPSGHYNEQFF.

The V call is TRBV5-4, the J call TRBJ2-7; 8 bases align to TRBD1. The CDR3 runs to 15 residues. The junction had 8 bases not matched to a gene; V was cut back by 4 bases and J by 2 bases. Germline loops: CDR1 SGHNT, CDR2 YYREEE (reference sequence). The CDR3 region is CASSPGQGPAYEQYF. The CDR3 region has the DNA TGTGCCAGCAGCCCCGGACAGGGTCCAGCCTACGAGCAGTACTTC.

This chain uses TRBV7-2 with TRBJ2-1, with D perhaps being TRBD1 or TRBD2 (6 bases each). The CDR3 has 17 residues. The V and J ends lost 2 bases and 4 bases respectively, with 18 bases between them. Germline V gives CDR1 SGHTA, CDR2 FQGNSA. The CDR3 DNA reads as TGTGCCAGCAGCTTAAGTGGGGGGCGCGGGATTTACAATGAGCAGTTCTTC. As protein: CASSLSGGRGIYNEQFF.

This chain connects TRBV27 to TRBJ2-7; D remains unclear. The CDR3 is made up of 14 amino acids. The V end was cut by 5 bases, the J end by 0 bases, with 11 bases between. Germline V gene lookup returns CDR1 MNHEY and CDR2 SMNVEV (reference sequence). The CDR3 DNA reads TGTGCCAGCAGTGAATACACGGACTCCTACGAGCAGTACTTC. Residues: CASSEYTDSYEQYF.

The chain couples TRBV29-1 to TRBJ2-1, with D maybe TRBD1 (5 bases). V shed 0 bases and J shed 8 bases, with 14 bases lying between them. Germline V gene sequence: CDR1 SQVTM, CDR2 ANQGSEA. This CDR3 is built from 14 residues. DNA for the CDR3: TGCAGCGTTGAAGAAGGGGCCAGGGTCGATGAGCAGTTCTTC. Translation: CSVEEGARVDEQFF.

The chain has TRBV2 and TRBJ2-3; no definite D call. The CDR3 extends over 13 amino acids. Trimming stripped 3 bases from V and 4 bases from J, with 8 bases between. CDR1 SNHLY and CDR2 FYNNEI come from the germline V gene. The CDR3 DNA reads as TGTGCCAGCAGTGACCATTCCCCAGATACGCAGTATTTT. Translating gives CASSDHSPDTQYF.